The next 24 T cell receptor beta chains were all read from a single sample in a study of T cells in Graves' hyperthyroidism and ophthalmopathy. The CDR3 regions of TCR beta were amplified from RNA transcripts. First-round RT-PCR targeting the TCR CDR3 was performed with the HTBI primer set. MiXCR was run by TCRdb on the multiplex PCR reads, yielding one entry per CDR3 protein. The data hold nearly 750,000 distinct CDR3 sequences, with about a third observed a single time. The source material was blood. The source of these receptors is a woman in her forties with Graves' hyperthyroidism.

As concerns this clonotype: At one end, the junction sequence differs from germline, possibly due to a read error. This sequence joins TRBV7-9 and TRBJ2-7; tentatively, D is TRBD1 (6 bases). CDR3 length: 15 residues. Germline V CDR1 and CDR2: SEHNR, FQNEAQ (reference sequence). This CDR3 is CASSQDSAGVAEQYF. CDR3 nucleotide sequence: TGCGCCAGCAGCCAAGATTCCGCAGGGGTGGCCGAGCAGTACTTC.

This clonotype showed up many times. This chain joins TRBV6-6 and TRBJ1-3; D unclear. V lost 6 bases to trimming and J lost 2 bases, with 14 bases between them. The CDR3 totals 15 residues. Germline V CDR1 and CDR2: MNHNY, SVGAGI (reference sequence). The CDR3 is CASRYFPDPGNTIYF. CDR3 coding DNA: TGTGCCAGCAGATATTTCCCCGACCCTGGAAACACCATATATTTT.

This clonotype has at least ten counts. The J gene is TRBJ2-5, the V gene TRBV11-2; 7 nucleotides match TRBD2. After removal of 1 base from V and 5 bases from J, the junction contained 10 bases not matched to a gene. CDR1 SGHAT and CDR2 FQNNGV come from the germline V gene. The CDR3 loop spans 16 amino acids. The CDR3 spells CASSLGQTQGGETQYF. CDR3 in DNA: TGTGCCAGCAGCTTAGGACAGACCCAGGGAGGGGAGACCCAGTACTTC.

This clonotype has a handful of counts. This chain's CDR3 is CASSQRDFTNEKLFF. CDR3 DNA: TGTGCCAGCAGCCAACGCGATTTCACTAATGAAAAACTGTTTTTT. The chain uses TRBV3-1 and TRBJ1-4; no clear D. The CDR3 contains 15 residues. V lost 2 bases, J lost 2 bases, and 9 bases lay in between. Looked up from germline, CDR1 is LGHDT and CDR2 is YNNKEL (reference sequence).

In its sample, this clonotype was seen a few times. This sequence joins TRBV7-9 and TRBJ1-3, with D perhaps TRBD1 (5 bases). The CDR3 contains 14 residues. Germline assignment: CDR1 SEHNR and CDR2 FQNEAQ (reference sequence). Trimming removed 5 bases from V and 8 bases from J, with 16 bases in between. The CDR3 here is CASSLREPGDTIYF. The CDR3 bases are TGTGCCAGCAGCCTCCGGGAGCCGGGGGACACCATATATTTT.

This clonotype was recorded at least ten times. The chain employs TRBV20-1 and TRBJ2-7; a weak D match, TRBD1 (5 bases). CDR1 and CDR2 (germline): DFQATT, SNEGSKA (reference sequence). The CDR3 is made up of 14 amino acids. V was clipped by 6 bases and J by 3 bases, with 18 bases between them. CDR3 protein: CSAVEPGKFYEQYF. The DNA of the CDR3 is TGCAGTGCCGTCGAGCCAGGGAAGTTCTACGAGCAGTACTTC.

CDR3 sequence (DNA): TGTGCCAGCAGCTTAAGGGACAGGGTAGTAGCTGGCAATCAGCCCCAGCATTTT. This encodes CASSLRDRVVAGNQPQHF. The chain recombines TRBV7-8 with TRBJ1-5, with 9 bases that match TRBD1. After removal of 2 bases from V and 2 bases from J, the junction contained 10 bases not matched to a gene. The germline V gene encodes CDR1 SGHVS and CDR2 FQNEAQ. The CDR3 length is 18 residues.

V usage is TRBV6-6 and J usage is TRBJ1-2; D unresolved. Between the trimmed V and J ends, which lost 8 bases and 9 bases, there was a span of 10 bases. This CDR3 region has 10 residues. Per the germline V gene, CDR1 is MNHNY and CDR2 is SVGAGI (reference sequence). CDR3 residues: CASQKGRYTF. CDR3 DNA sequence: TGTGCCAGCCAAAAGGGCCGCTACACCTTC.

This clonotype was counted only a few times. This chain joins TRBV4-1 and TRBJ2-2; D is unresolved. CDR1 is MGHRA, CDR2 YSYEKL, per germline. Trimming took off 1 base at V and 7 bases at J, with 7 bases between the two ends. The CDR3 totals 13 residues. In DNA, the CDR3 is TGCGCCAGCAGCCAAGGTTTTGTCGGGGAGCTGTTTTTT. Translated, it gives CASSQGFVGELFF.

In this sample, this clonotype turned up once. This may come from a read error, since a much larger clone is one base off. J is TRBJ2-5 and V is TRBV19, with 7 bases that match TRBD2. CDR3 length: 14 amino acids. Germline CDR1 and CDR2: LNHDA and SQIVND (reference sequence). The V gene end was trimmed by 3 bases and the J gene end by 4 bases; junction bases not matched to a gene: 5. CDR3 loop: CASSMRGRGETQYF. The CDR3 DNA follows: TGTGCCAGTAGTATGCGGGGGAGAGGAGAGACCCAGTACTTC.

This clonotype was recorded at least ten times. The chain joins TRBV20-1 to TRBJ2-7; D may correspond to TRBD1 or TRBD2 (5 bases each). V was trimmed by 2 bases and J by 5 bases, leaving 19 bases between them. In germline, CDR1 is DFQATT, CDR2 SNEGSKA (reference sequence). This CDR3 has 15 residues. CDR3 in amino acids: CSARPTWERGHEQYF. CDR3 nucleotides: TGCAGTGCTAGACCCACTTGGGAGAGGGGCCACGAGCAGTACTTC.

This clonotype was observed many times. The J gene is TRBJ2-2, the V gene TRBV9; 7 nucleotides agree with TRBD2. The junction had 7 bases not matched to a gene; V was cut back by 4 bases and J by 7 bases. Germline CDR1 reads SGDLS; CDR2 reads YYNGEE. The CDR3 sequence is 14 residues long. DNA for the CDR3: TGTGCCAGCAGCCCCCCAGGGAGGGACGGGGAGCTGTTTTTT. Protein product: CASSPPGRDGELFF.

This chain uses TRBV29-1 with TRBJ1-2, with D uncertain. Germline CDR1 reads SQVTM; CDR2 reads ANQGSEA. The V and J ends lost 3 bases and 2 bases respectively, with 10 bases between them. CDR3 length: 13 residues. The CDR3 protein is CSVDRSVNYGYTF. DNA of the CDR3: TGCAGCGTTGATAGGTCCGTGAACTATGGCTACACCTTC.

This clonotype appeared many times. The genes are TRBV12-3 or TRBV12-4 and TRBJ1-6; D might be TRBD1 (5 bases). V lost 2 bases, J lost 8 bases, and 10 bases lay in between. The CDR3 length is 14 residues. The CDR3 region is CASSLRTPDSPLHF. As DNA, the CDR3 is TGTGCCAGCAGTTTAAGGACACCAGATTCACCCCTCCACTTT.

The CDR3 spells CASSFADTEAFF. CDR3 DNA sequence: TGTGCCAGCAGTTTCGCAGACACTGAAGCTTTCTTT. The rearrangement links TRBV28 to TRBJ1-1; D not certain. The germline CDR1 and CDR2 sequences are MDHEN and SYDVKM. The CDR3 extends over 12 amino acids. Deletions cut 3 bases from V and 3 bases from J, with 5 bases between. The full variable domain, rest sourced from reference TRBV28 and TRBJ1-1, is DVKVTQSSRYLVKRTGEKVFLECVQDMDHENMFWYRQDPGLGLRLIYFSYDVKMKEKGDIPEGYSVSREKKERFSLILESASTNQTSMYLCASSFADTEAFFGQGTRLTVV.

This rearrangement joins TRBV19 to TRBJ2-2, with a possible D match to TRBD2 (5 bases). Trimming stripped 6 bases from V and 8 bases from J, with 16 bases between. The CDR3 totals 14 residues. From germline, CDR1 is LNHDA and CDR2 SQIVND (reference sequence). Here the CDR3 reads CASRATRAAGELFF. CDR3 bases: TGTGCCAGTAGGGCCACTAGGGCGGCGGGGGAGCTGTTTTTT.

A note on this clonotype: A much larger clone sits a single nucleotide away, making a read error possible. The CDR3 does not close with the conserved phenylalanine or tryptophan, likely indicating a read error. The gene calls are TRBV20-1 and TRBJ1-1, with D unclear. The CDR3 is made up of 10 amino acids. V was cut by 3 bases and J by 5 bases, with 4 bases left in between. The germline V gene has CDR1 DFQATT and CDR2 SNEGSKA (reference sequence). CDR3 in DNA: TGCAGTGCTAGTGATACTGAAGCTTTCTCT. The encoded protein is CSASDTEAFS.

There are a few counts of this clonotype. This chain connects TRBV6-5 to TRBJ1-2; 7 nucleotides match TRBD1. CDR1 MNHEY and CDR2 SVGAGI come from the germline V gene. V trimming: 5 bases; J trimming: 5 bases; junction bases outside the gene matches: 8. The CDR3 has 14 amino acids. CDR3 DNA: TGTGCCAGCAGTCCCCCCGGGACAGCTTATGGCTACACCTTC. Amino acids: CASSPPGTAYGYTF.

In this sample, this clonotype turned up many times. The chain couples TRBV19 to TRBJ1-1; D gene uncertain. Germline assignment: CDR1 LNHDA and CDR2 SQIVND (reference sequence). The V end was cut by 2 bases, the J end by 6 bases, with 22 bases between. The CDR3 extends over 17 amino acids. The CDR3 is CASSISRARKYGAEAFF. The CDR3 bases are TGTGCCAGTAGTATAAGTAGGGCCCGAAAGTATGGGGCTGAAGCTTTCTTT.

CDR3 in DNA: TGTGCCAGTAGTAACCAGCCGGGGACAGGGGTCGCCGAGCAGTACTTC. Its translation is CASSNQPGTGVAEQYF. The V and J genes are TRBV19 and TRBJ2-7; 10 bases are shared with TRBD1. Trimming at V came to 4 bases and at J to 6 bases, leaving 12 bases not matched to a gene. Germline V gene data show CDR1 as LNHDA and CDR2 as SQIVND (reference sequence). The CDR3 covers 16 residues.

CDR3 amino acids: CASSWDGGSRSEKLFF. The CDR3 DNA follows: TGTGCCAGCAGTTGGGACGGGGGCTCGCGATCGGAAAAACTGTTTTTT. J is TRBJ1-4 and V is TRBV6-5; D might be TRBD1 (6 bases). V lost 4 bases, J lost 8 bases, and 20 bases lay in between. This CDR3 is built from 16 residues. Germline V CDR1 and CDR2: MNHEY, SVGAGI.

V usage is TRBV7-2 and J usage is TRBJ2-7; D call uncertain. Germline values: CDR1 SGHTA, CDR2 FQGNSA. V was clipped by 4 bases and J by 6 bases, with 4 bases between them. CDR3 length equals 10 residues. The CDR3 here is CTSSSGEQYF. The CDR3 bases are TGTACCAGCAGCTCCGGCGAGCAGTACTTC.

This clonotype has a count of ten or more. The chain recombines TRBV7-2 with TRBJ1-2; D might be TRBD1 (5 bases). Trimming took 5 bases from V and 6 from J, leaving 13 bases between them. This CDR3 is 13 amino acids long. The germline V gene encodes CDR1 SGHTA and CDR2 FQGNSA. For the CDR3, the DNA is TGTGCCAGCAGCCTTAGGGCAGGGAATGGCTACACCTTC. It specifies CASSLRAGNGYTF.

The V and J genes are TRBV19 and TRBJ1-4; D possibly corresponds to TRBD1 (6 bases). The CDR3 spans 14 residues. Germline V lookup: CDR1 LNHDA, CDR2 SQIVND (reference sequence). V was trimmed by 5 bases and J by 6 bases, leaving 13 bases between them. CDR3 region: CASSGQGIDEKLFF. In DNA, the CDR3 is TGTGCCAGTAGTGGGCAGGGGATAGATGAAAAACTGTTTTTT.